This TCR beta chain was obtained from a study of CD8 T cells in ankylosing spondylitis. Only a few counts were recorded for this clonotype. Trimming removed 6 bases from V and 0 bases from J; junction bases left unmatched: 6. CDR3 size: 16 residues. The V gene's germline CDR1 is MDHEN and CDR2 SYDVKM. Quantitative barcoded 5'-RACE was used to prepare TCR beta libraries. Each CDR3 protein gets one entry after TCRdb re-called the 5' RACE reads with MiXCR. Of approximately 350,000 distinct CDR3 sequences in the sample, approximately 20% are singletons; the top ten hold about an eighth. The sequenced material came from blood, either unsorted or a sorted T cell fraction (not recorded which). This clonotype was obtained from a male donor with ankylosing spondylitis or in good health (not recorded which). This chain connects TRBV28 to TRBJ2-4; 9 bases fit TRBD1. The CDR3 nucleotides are TGTGCCAGCAGACCGGGACAGGGAGCAGCCAAAAACATTCAGTACTTC. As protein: CASRPGQGAAKNIQYF. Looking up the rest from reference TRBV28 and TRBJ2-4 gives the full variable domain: DVKVTQSSRYLVKRTGEKVFLECVQDMDHENMFWYRQDPGLGLRLIYFSYDVKMKEKGDIPEGYSVSREKKERFSLILESASTNQTSMYLCASRPGQGAAKNIQYFGAGTRLSVL.